One sample yielded the 20 T cell receptor beta chains listed below, sequenced in a study of long-term antiretroviral therapy in people with HIV. At the survey level, the v3.0 immunoSEQ assay was run. Produced via immunoSEQ multiplex PCR; TCRdb's table is partial and in-frame only. The table has some 17,000 clones, about 86% seen once. Sample: unsorted PBMCs, taken 0.3 years before starting antiretroviral therapy. These receptors were taken from a man between 50 and 59 years old with HIV.

The chain joins TRBV30 to TRBJ1-1; possibly TRBD1 for D (5 bases). V was trimmed by 2 bases and J by 0 bases, leaving 25 bases between them. Germline V gene data show CDR1 as GTSNPN and CDR2 as SVGIG (reference sequence). The CDR3 contains 19 residues. The CDR3 is CAWSREPGREAIMNTEAFF. The CDR3 DNA follows: TGTGCCTGGAGTAGGGAACCGGGACGTGAGGCCATCATGAACACTGAAGCTTTCTTT. Looking up the rest from reference TRBV30 and TRBJ1-1 gives the full variable domain: SQTIHQWPATLVQPVGSPLSLECTVEGTSNPNLYWYRQAAGRGLQLLFYSVGIGQISSEVPQNLSASRPQDRQFILSSKKLLLSDSGFYLCAWSREPGREAIMNTEAFFGQGTRLTVV.

This clone was picked up a small number of times. V is TRBV15 and J is TRBJ2-3; the D is unclear. This CDR3 region has 13 residues. V was pared by 5 bases and J by 2 bases, with 8 bases between. Germline-derived CDR1 and CDR2 are LNHNV and YYDKDF (reference sequence). The CDR3: CATSETTTDTQYF. Written as DNA, the CDR3 is TGTGCCACCAGCGAGACAACCACAGATACGCAGTATTTT.

The chain combines TRBV19 with TRBJ2-7; 7 bases match TRBD2. From germline, CDR1 is LNHDA and CDR2 SQIVND (reference sequence). The CDR3 contains 11 residues. With V trimmed by 6 bases and J by 7 bases, 3 bases remained unmatched. The CDR3 DNA is TGTGCCAGTAGAAGCGGGGTGGAGCAGTACTTC. This codes for CASRSGVEQYF.

This clone appeared a single time. The chain carries TRBV4-3 and TRBJ2-3, with 7 bases matching TRBD2. The trim removed 0 bases at V and 7 bases at J, leaving 7 bases unmatched. Germline V gene lookup returns CDR1 LGHNA and CDR2 YSLEER. This CDR3 is built from 15 residues. DNA for the CDR3: TGCGCCAGCAGCCAAGAGAGTTCGGGGGGTCATACGCAGTATTTT. It is translated as CASSQESSGGHTQYF.

This sequence joins TRBV7-9 and TRBJ1-1; D is unclear. The CDR3 consists of 15 residues. Germline V gene sequence: CDR1 SEHNR, CDR2 FQNEAQ (reference sequence). Trimming left V 1 base short and J 0 bases short, with 9 bases between. The CDR3 protein is CASSLEVGLNTEAFF. The DNA of the CDR3 is TGTGCCAGCAGCTTAGAAGTCGGTCTGAACACTGAAGCTTTCTTT. The full variable domain, its missing parts supplied by reference TRBV7-9 and TRBJ1-1, is DTGVSQNPRHKITKRGQNVTFRCDPISEHNRLYWYRQTLGQGPEFLTYFQNEAQLEKSRLLSDRFSAERPKGSFSTLEIQRTEQGDSAMYLCASSLEVGLNTEAFFGQGTRLTVV.

This clone was counted once. The chain carries TRBV5-1 and TRBJ1-2; D might be TRBD1 (6 bases). The CDR3 runs 11 residues. V lost 2 bases to trimming and J lost 10 bases, with 9 bases between them. Germline lookup yields CDR1 SGHRS and CDR2 YFSETQ. CDR3 residues: CASSLRGNYTF. The CDR3 region has the DNA TGCGCCAGCAGCTTAAGGGGGAACTACACCTTC.

This clone was observed once. The rearrangement links TRBV15 to TRBJ2-3; 9 nucleotides agree with TRBD2. J gave up 3 bases and V 5 bases, and 9 bases lay outside the gene matches. Germline values: CDR1 LNHNV, CDR2 YYDKDF (reference sequence). This CDR3 comprises 16 residues. CDR3 sequence reads: CATSFNPSGATDTQYF. In DNA, the CDR3 is TGTGCCACCAGCTTTAATCCTAGCGGGGCTACAGATACGCAGTATTTT.

V is TRBV7-3 and J is TRBJ2-7; D is perhaps TRBD2 (6 bases). Trimming removed 0 bases at V and 6 bases at J, with 12 bases between. The CDR3 consists of 14 residues. Per the germline V gene, CDR1 is SGHTA and CDR2 is FQGTGA. DNA of the CDR3: TGTGCCAGCAGCTTAACGGGGGGTTCTGGCGAGCAGTACTTC. Translated: CASSLTGGSGEQYF.

The CDR3 region is CAIRINYGYTF. For the CDR3, the DNA is TGTGCCATTAGGATTAACTATGGCTACACCTTC. V is TRBV19 and J is TRBJ1-2; D unresolved. Trimming removed 10 bases at V and 1 base at J, with 7 bases between. The CDR3 runs 11 residues. Germline V gene sequence: CDR1 LNHDA, CDR2 SQIVND (reference sequence).

The V gene is TRBV7-8, the J gene TRBJ1-5; D uncertain. This CDR3 comprises 14 residues. The germline V gene encodes CDR1 SGHVS and CDR2 FQNEAQ. The V end was cut by 1 base, the J end by 4 bases, with 8 bases between. The CDR3 spells CASSLGGPNQPQHF. In nucleotides, the CDR3 is TGTGCCAGCAGCTTAGGAGGTCCTAATCAGCCCCAGCATTTT.

The rearrangement joins TRBV27 to TRBJ2-7; 10 nucleotides match TRBD2. With 5 bases clipped from V and 7 bases from J, the junction kept 14 bases outside the gene matches. Per the germline V gene, CDR1 is MNHEY and CDR2 is SMNVEV (reference sequence). The CDR3 totals 16 residues. The CDR3 DNA sequence: TGTGCCAGCAGTCTATTAGCGGGGGGCGTCCTGGGTGAGCAGTACTTC. This translates into CASSLLAGGVLGEQYF.

This chain uses TRBV27 with TRBJ2-1, with 7 bases matching TRBD1. The CDR3 spans 15 residues. Germline assignment: CDR1 MNHEY and CDR2 SMNVEV (reference sequence). Trimming removed 9 bases from V and 0 bases from J; junction bases left unmatched: 8. CDR3 amino acids: CARLIRGNSYNEQFF. The CDR3 DNA follows: TGTGCCAGGCTTATCAGGGGGAACTCCTACAATGAGCAGTTCTTC.

This chain uses TRBV6-5 with TRBJ2-7; D may be TRBD2 (5 bases). Trimming took off 4 bases at V and 6 bases at J, with 13 bases between the two ends. CDR1 is MNHEY, CDR2 SVGAGI, per germline. The CDR3 length is 13 residues. In DNA form, the CDR3 reads TGTGCCAGCAGTTTTCCGGGGATGAGCGAGCAGTACTTC. Encoded protein: CASSFPGMSEQYF.

V is TRBV10-3 and J is TRBJ2-7, with 7 bases fitting TRBD2. The CDR3 covers 13 residues. Germline CDR1 is ENHRY and CDR2 is SYGVKD. V was clipped by 10 bases and J by 0 bases; unmatched bases: 6. The CDR3, as DNA: TGTGCCACCGAAGCGGGGAGCTCCTACGAGCAGTACTTC. Protein sequence: CATEAGSSYEQYF.

The chain joins TRBV4-3 to TRBJ1-2, with 10 bases that match TRBD1. CDR3 size: 15 residues. V gave up 4 bases and J gave up 7 bases; unmatched junction bases: 9. Germline V gene data show CDR1 as LGHNA and CDR2 as YSLEER. The CDR3 nucleotides read TGCGCCAGCAGCCGCTCGGACAGGGGGATAAGTGGCTACACCTTC. Translation gives CASSRSDRGISGYTF.

The gene calls are TRBV6-4 and TRBJ2-3; maybe TRBD2 (7 bases). This CDR3 spans 16 amino acids. Germline assignment: CDR1 MRHNA and CDR2 SNTAGT. V was pared by 3 bases and J by 6 bases, with 19 bases between. As DNA, the CDR3 is TGTGCCAGCAGTGATACAATTGGAGGGGGGGCGGATACGCAGTATTTT. Amino acids: CASSDTIGGGADTQYF.

The rearrangement links TRBV6-5 to TRBJ1-5, with D possibly TRBD1 on 6 matching bases. Trimming removed 6 bases from V and 6 bases from J, with 12 bases in between. The CDR3 contains 13 residues. Germline lookup yields CDR1 MNHEY and CDR2 SVGAGI. The CDR3 nucleotides read TGTGCCAGCAGGGGAATCAGGGGTCAGCCCCAGCATTTT. Encoded protein: CASRGIRGQPQHF.

This clone rates as medium-sized (0.01 to 0.1%). V usage is TRBV27 and J usage is TRBJ2-3, with 11 positions matching TRBD2. The CDR3 loop spans 16 amino acids. J was trimmed by 2 bases and V by 5 bases; bases with no gene match: 6. Per germline, CDR1 MNHEY and CDR2 SMNVEV (reference sequence). The CDR3, as DNA: TGTGCCAGCAGTAGCCGGACTAGCGGGCTCACAGATACGCAGTATTTT. Its translation: CASSSRTSGLTDTQYF.

This clone came up a few times. The chain is built from TRBV7-2 and TRBJ1-2; TRBD1 agrees at 9 bases. J lost 1 base, V lost 3 bases, and 3 bases had no gene match. Germline lookup yields CDR1 SGHTA and CDR2 FQGNSA. This CDR3 is 15 amino acids long. DNA of the CDR3: TGTGCCAGCAGCTTTTACAGGGGGCGTAACTATGGCTACACCTTC. This codes for CASSFYRGRNYGYTF.

This chain joins TRBV6-1 and TRBJ1-2, with TRBD1 matching 8 bases. The germline gives CDR1 MNHNS, CDR2 SASEGT. The CDR3 spans 14 residues. V was pared by 2 bases and J by 7 bases, with 6 bases of the junction left unmatched. CDR3: CASSEMQGASGYTF. The CDR3 DNA sequence: TGTGCCAGCAGTGAAATGCAGGGGGCGAGTGGCTACACCTTC.